The next 30 T cell receptor beta chains were all read from a single sample in a study of shared clonotypes between healthy human individuals. The table came from immunoSEQ multiplex PCR; TCRdb's copy has only in-frame clones and leaves some out. The sample shows about 1 million clones, about 77% of them seen only once. The specimen was memory CD4+ T cells sorted from blood. The subset here: CD45RA-negative fraction. Receptor source: a man younger than 35 in good health.

The V gene is TRBV6-6, the J gene TRBJ1-2; D unclear. The CDR3 is 12 residues long. Germline V lookup: CDR1 MNHNY, CDR2 SVGAGI (reference sequence). V gave up 4 bases and J gave up 8 bases, with 11 bases separating them. The CDR3 DNA follows: TGTGCCAGCAGTTCCTTGAATCAGGGCTACACCTTC. This encodes CASSSLNQGYTF.

The V gene is TRBV30, the J gene TRBJ1-1; 7 bases fit TRBD1. The CDR3 is made up of 14 amino acids. Germline V gives CDR1 GTSNPN, CDR2 SVGIG (reference sequence). V shed 4 bases and J 2 bases; nucleotides not matched to a gene: 7. This CDR3 reads CAWTLTGSNTEAFF. The CDR3 coding sequence is TGTGCCTGGACCCTGACAGGGTCTAACACTGAAGCTTTCTTT.

The chain uses TRBV4-3 and TRBJ1-2, with D perhaps matching TRBD1 (6 bases). The CDR3 loop spans 14 amino acids. V was clipped by 2 bases and J by 4 bases, with 11 bases between them. Germline V gene lookup returns CDR1 LGHNA and CDR2 YSLEER. The CDR3: CASSQTGWGYGYTF. CDR3 in DNA: TGCGCCAGCAGCCAAACAGGGTGGGGCTATGGCTACACCTTC.

As for this clone: This sample also contains other DNA sequences that code for the same CDR3. This chain connects TRBV5-1 to TRBJ2-1; no clear D gene. V was trimmed by 0 bases and J by 1 base, leaving 8 bases between them. The CDR3 loop spans 15 amino acids. Germline assignment: CDR1 SGHRS and CDR2 YFSETQ. CDR3 DNA: TGCGCCAGCAGCTTGGGCCAGATTTCCTACAATGAGCAGTTCTTC. Protein: CASSLGQISYNEQFF.

This CDR3 is CAISEMADEQFF. Here the CDR3 DNA reads TGTGCCATCAGTGAGATGGCGGATGAGCAGTTCTTC. This chain connects TRBV10-3 to TRBJ2-1; D ambiguous. Per the germline V gene, CDR1 is ENHRY and CDR2 is SYGVKD. The CDR3 is 12 residues long. V was trimmed by 2 bases and J by 8 bases, leaving 7 bases between them.

V usage is TRBV10-1 and J usage is TRBJ2-1; 8 nucleotides align to TRBD1. This CDR3 has 16 residues. The V gene end was trimmed by 1 base and the J gene end by 8 bases; junction bases not matched to a gene: 10. CDR1 is WNHNN and CDR2 is SYGVQD in the germline V gene (reference sequence). The CDR3, as DNA: TGCGCCAGCAGTGAGTATGGACAGGGTGGTGGCTATGAGCAGTTCTTC. Translating it yields CASSEYGQGGGYEQFF.

This chain connects TRBV30 to TRBJ1-4, with D perhaps TRBD1 (6 bases). Trimming pared 3 bases from V and 3 bases from J, leaving 14 bases between. The CDR3 is made up of 15 amino acids. The V gene's germline CDR1 is GTSNPN and CDR2 SVGIG (reference sequence). The CDR3 loop reads CAWSQWGGSNEKLFF. CDR3 nucleotide sequence: TGTGCCTGGAGCCAATGGGGGGGCTCTAATGAAAAACTGTTTTTT.

This chain links TRBV5-4 with TRBJ2-2, with 16 positions matching TRBD2. Germline-derived CDR1 and CDR2 are SGHNT and YYREEE (reference sequence). The CDR3 is 18 amino acids. The J segment lost 3 bases and the V segment lost 5 bases, leaving 7 bases of the junction unmatched. CDR3 sequence reads: CASSRGTSGRGDTGELFF. As DNA, the CDR3 is TGTGCCAGCAGTAGAGGGACTAGCGGGAGGGGGGACACCGGGGAGCTGTTTTTT.

This clone was counted once. This sequence joins TRBV19 and TRBJ2-6, with D possibly being TRBD2 (5 bases). V was cut by 6 bases and J by 1 base, with 13 bases left in between. The CDR3 runs 16 residues. Germline V CDR1 and CDR2: LNHDA, SQIVND (reference sequence). DNA of the CDR3: TGTGCCAGTAGCCCCGGGGTGGGTTCTGGGGCCAACGTCCTGACTTTC. This gives the protein CASSPGVGSGANVLTF. Combining the CDR3 with reference TRBV19 and TRBJ2-6 gives the whole variable domain DGGITQSPKYLFRKEGQNVTLSCEQNLNHDAMYWYRQDPGQGLRLIYYSQIVNDFQKGDIAEGYSVSREKKESFPLTVTSAQKNPTAFYLCASSPGVGSGANVLTFGAGSRLTVL.

This clone was counted between two and nine times. The chain joins TRBV2 to TRBJ2-1; D uncertain. The germline V gene encodes CDR1 SNHLY and CDR2 FYNNEI. The CDR3 totals 13 residues. V gave up 7 bases and J gave up 6 bases, with 13 bases separating them. CDR3 loop: CASMADARNEQFF. DNA of the CDR3: TGTGCCAGCATGGCTGACGCACGCAATGAGCAGTTCTTC.

This chain uses TRBV30 with TRBJ2-5; D not resolved. Trimming stripped 2 bases from V and 4 bases from J, with 8 bases between. Germline CDR1 reads GTSNPN; CDR2 reads SVGIG (reference sequence). CDR3 length: 12 amino acids. The CDR3 coding sequence is TGTGCCTGGAGTACGGCAGGAGAGACCCAGTACTTC. It specifies CAWSTAGETQYF.

The CDR3 spells CAARDSINYGYTF. Written as DNA, the CDR3 is TGTGCCGCCAGGGACTCGATAAACTATGGCTACACCTTC. V usage is TRBV6-5 and J usage is TRBJ1-2; D might be TRBD1 (5 bases). This CDR3 region has 13 residues. Germline CDR1 reads MNHEY; CDR2 reads SVGAGI. V was shortened by 11 bases and J by 2 bases, with 15 bases between the two germline ends.

The chain uses TRBV7-9 and TRBJ1-5, with D tentatively TRBD1 (5 bases). Trimming shortened V by 4 bases and J by 2 bases, and 15 bases separated the two germline ends. The CDR3 has 16 residues. The germline CDR1 and CDR2 sequences are SEHNR and FQNEAQ (reference sequence). The CDR3 DNA is TGTGCCAGCAGCTCGGGAGGGGTTGTGGGCAATCAGCCCCAGCATTTT. This sequence encodes CASSSGGVVGNQPQHF.

This chain joins TRBV5-1 and TRBJ2-2; D not certain. Germline CDR1 reads SGHRS; CDR2 reads YFSETQ. V lost 0 bases and J lost 8, with 8 bases in between. This CDR3 region has 13 residues. The DNA of the CDR3 is TGCGCCAGCAGCTTGGATCCGTCTGGGGAGCTGTTTTTT. This gives the protein CASSLDPSGELFF.

J is TRBJ1-1 and V is TRBV29-1; the D gene is possibly TRBD1 (6 bases). The CDR3 consists of 14 residues. V shed 6 bases and J shed 5 bases, with 19 bases lying between them. In germline, CDR1 is SQVTM, CDR2 ANQGSEA. The CDR3 sequence: CSVTTKLGGTEAFF. Here the CDR3 DNA reads TGCAGCGTCACGACGAAACTAGGGGGTACTGAAGCTTTCTTT.

The CDR3, as DNA: TGTGCCTCTTCCTGGGGACAGGGGCCTTCACCCCTCCACTTT. Protein product: CASSWGQGPSPLHF. V is TRBV6-1 and J is TRBJ1-6; 10 bases are a match to TRBD1. Germline lookup yields CDR1 MNHNS and CDR2 SASEGT. The V segment lost 11 bases and the J segment 9 bases; nucleotides outside the gene matches: 10. This CDR3 is built from 14 residues.

The CDR3 region has the DNA TGTGCCAGTAAAGACAGGGTTTGGGAGCCCCAGCATTTT. Protein: CASKDRVWEPQHF. This chain links TRBV19 with TRBJ1-5; 7 positions agree with TRBD1. Germline CDR1 is LNHDA and CDR2 is SQIVND (reference sequence). The J segment lost 8 bases and the V segment lost 7 bases, leaving 8 bases of the junction unmatched. The CDR3 is made up of 13 amino acids.

The chain uses TRBV28 and TRBJ1-6; maybe TRBD1 (5 bases). V was pared by 7 bases and J by 7 bases, with 14 bases between. The CDR3 extends over 14 amino acids. Looked up from germline, CDR1 is MDHEN and CDR2 is SYDVKM. For the CDR3, the DNA is TGTGCCAGCATTCAAAGGGGCGGGAATTCACCCCTCCACTTT. It is translated as CASIQRGGNSPLHF.

J is TRBJ2-5 and V is TRBV6-1; 7 positions match TRBD2. The junction had 5 bases not matched to a gene; V was cut back by 2 bases and J by 5 bases. Per germline, CDR1 MNHNS and CDR2 SASEGT. The CDR3 is made up of 14 amino acids. CDR3: CASSEMGGGETQYF. The CDR3 DNA reads as TGTGCCAGCAGTGAAATGGGGGGAGGGGAGACCCAGTACTTC.

This chain uses TRBV4-3 with TRBJ1-2; D is uncertain. The CDR3 extends over 15 amino acids. V was clipped by 2 bases and J by 8 bases, with 18 bases between them. Germline CDR1 and CDR2: LGHNA and YSLEER. The DNA for the CDR3 is TGCGCCAGCAGCCAATCGGACGGCTTCCAAAGGGGCTACACCTTC. Translating gives CASSQSDGFQRGYTF.

The chain recombines TRBV19 with TRBJ2-7; 10 bases match TRBD1. The J segment lost 7 bases and the V segment lost 5 bases, leaving 11 bases of the junction unmatched. The CDR3 length is 15 residues. CDR1 is LNHDA and CDR2 is SQIVND in the germline V gene (reference sequence). The CDR3 nucleotides read TGTGCCAGTAGTGCCCGGGACAGGGGAGGTTTGGAGCAGTACTTC. It yields the protein CASSARDRGGLEQYF.

The chain employs TRBV19 and TRBJ1-4; D gene ambiguous. Germline V gene sequence: CDR1 LNHDA, CDR2 SQIVND (reference sequence). This CDR3 is built from 15 residues. The V and J ends lost 5 bases and 0 bases respectively, with 10 bases between them. In nucleotides, the CDR3 is TGTGCCAGTAGTCTTCGATTAGCAACTAATGAAAAACTGTTTTTT. This encodes CASSLRLATNEKLFF.

This clone is a singleton in its sample. The V gene is TRBV19, the J gene TRBJ1-1; D unclear. CDR1 and CDR2 (germline): LNHDA, SQIVND (reference sequence). V gave up 6 bases and J gave up 0 bases, with 8 bases separating them. CDR3 length: 13 residues. CDR3 coding DNA: TGTGCCAGTAGCCCAGTTATGAACACTGAAGCTTTCTTT. Its protein product is CASSPVMNTEAFF.

The gene calls are TRBV5-4 and TRBJ2-6; 7 nucleotides align to TRBD1. Per the germline V gene, CDR1 is SGHNT and CDR2 is YYREEE (reference sequence). V lost 6 bases, J lost 2 bases, and 5 bases stayed unmatched. This CDR3 is built from 15 residues. CDR3 amino acids: CASTDTGAGANVLTF. CDR3 bases: TGTGCCAGCACCGATACAGGGGCTGGGGCCAACGTCCTGACTTTC. The full variable domain, with the rest looked up from reference TRBV5-4 and TRBJ2-6, is ETGVTQSPTHLIKTRGQQVTLRCSSQSGHNTVSWYQQALGQGPQFIFQYYREEENGRGNFPPRFSGLQFPNYSSELNVNALELDDSALYLCASTDTGAGANVLTFGAGSRLTVL.

This clone showed up just a few times. The chain links TRBV6-1 to TRBJ2-7, with TRBD1 matching over 10 bases. V lost 7 bases and J lost 4; bases outside the gene matches: 10. CDR1 is MNHNS and CDR2 is SASEGT in the germline V gene. The CDR3 extends over 15 amino acids. The CDR3 DNA is TGTGCCAGCACCCGGGAGGGACAGGGGTCATACGAGCAGTACTTC. Translation gives CASTREGQGSYEQYF.

The chain recombines TRBV5-1 with TRBJ1-4; possible D gene TRBD1, 6 bases. Trimming took 3 bases from V and 8 from J, leaving 20 bases between them. Germline loops: CDR1 SGHRS, CDR2 YFSETQ. The CDR3 has 16 amino acids. The CDR3 region has the DNA TGCGCCAGCAGCTCAGACCTAACAGGGAAGGGCGAAAAACTGTTTTTT. It translates to CASSSDLTGKGEKLFF.

V and J are TRBV5-1 and TRBJ2-5; D gene ambiguous. Trimming took 2 bases from V and 0 from J, leaving 8 bases between them. The CDR3 consists of 14 residues. Germline V gives CDR1 SGHRS, CDR2 YFSETQ. The DNA of the CDR3 is TGCGCCAGCAGCTTCGGGTACCACCAAGAGACCCAGTACTTC. Its protein product is CASSFGYHQETQYF.

The chain uses TRBV5-4 and TRBJ2-3; 10 bases line up with TRBD2. CDR1 is SGHNT, CDR2 YYREEE, per germline (reference sequence). The CDR3 is 15 residues long. Trimming cost V 4 bases and J 5 bases; bases outside gene matches: 7. CDR3 in DNA: TGTGCCAGCAGCCGTACTAGCGGGATGGGAGATACGCAGTATTTT. Protein: CASSRTSGMGDTQYF.

In the case of this clone: Additional DNA sequences in this sample encode the identical CDR3. This sequence joins TRBV5-1 and TRBJ1-6; D is uncertain. V was pared by 0 bases and J by 7 bases, with 8 bases between. The CDR3 spans 14 residues. Per germline, CDR1 SGHRS and CDR2 YFSETQ. CDR3 protein: CASSLGQENSPLHF. The CDR3 bases are TGCGCCAGCAGCTTGGGGCAAGAGAATTCACCCCTCCACTTT.

The CDR3 spells CASSFRVDNEQFF. The CDR3 bases are TGTGCCAGCAGCTTCCGGGTTGACAATGAGCAGTTCTTC. The rearrangement uses TRBV7-2 and TRBJ2-1; D is undetermined. Per the germline V gene, CDR1 is SGHTA and CDR2 is FQGNSA. V was cut by 3 bases and J by 5 bases, with 8 bases left in between. This CDR3 has 13 amino acids.